This TCR beta chain was observed in a study of type 1 regulatory T cells. Across the study: This in vitro CD4 product, T-allo10, is enriched for Tr1 cells and alloantigen-specific. General study findings and limits: Compared with non-type 1 regulatory T cells, type 1 regulatory T cells showed a more restricted TCR repertoire.

Germline V gives CDR1 SEHNR, CDR2 FQNEAQ (reference sequence). Trimming left V 7 bases short and J 7 bases short, with 19 bases between. CDR3 length equals 14 residues. TCRdb passed the reads through MiXCR, listing each CDR3 protein once. This table has roughly 62,000 distinct CDR3 sequences, around 62% appearing once. Comment on this clonotype: What it recognizes is unknown.

The origin of this receptor is a human donor in good health. The chain is built from TRBV7-9 and TRBJ1-2; tentative D call: TRBD1 (5 bases). The specimen was cultured non-Tr1 T cells, either the whole culture or a sorted T cell fraction (not recorded which). CDR3 bases: TGTGCCAGCATCCACAGGACCCTCGGAGGTGGCTACACCTTC. This translates into CASIHRTLGGGYTF. Based on the CDR3 plus reference TRBV7-9 and TRBJ1-2, the full variable domain is DTGVSQNPRHKITKRGQNVTFRCDPISEHNRLYWYRQTLGQGPEFLTYFQNEAQLEKSRLLSDRFSAERPKGSFSTLEIQRTEQGDSAMYLCASIHRTLGGGYTFGSGTRLTVV.